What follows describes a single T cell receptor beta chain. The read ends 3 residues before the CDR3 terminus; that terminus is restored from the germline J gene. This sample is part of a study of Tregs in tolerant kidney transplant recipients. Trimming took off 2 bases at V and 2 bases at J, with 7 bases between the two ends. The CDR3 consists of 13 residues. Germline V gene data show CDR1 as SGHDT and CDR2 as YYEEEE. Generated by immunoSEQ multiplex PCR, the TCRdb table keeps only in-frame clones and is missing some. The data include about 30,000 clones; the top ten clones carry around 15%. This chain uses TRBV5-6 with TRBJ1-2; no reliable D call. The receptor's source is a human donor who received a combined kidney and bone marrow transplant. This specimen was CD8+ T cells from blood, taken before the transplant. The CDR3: CASSLEGNYGYTF. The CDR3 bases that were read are TGTGCCAGCAGCTTAGAAGGGAACTATGGC.